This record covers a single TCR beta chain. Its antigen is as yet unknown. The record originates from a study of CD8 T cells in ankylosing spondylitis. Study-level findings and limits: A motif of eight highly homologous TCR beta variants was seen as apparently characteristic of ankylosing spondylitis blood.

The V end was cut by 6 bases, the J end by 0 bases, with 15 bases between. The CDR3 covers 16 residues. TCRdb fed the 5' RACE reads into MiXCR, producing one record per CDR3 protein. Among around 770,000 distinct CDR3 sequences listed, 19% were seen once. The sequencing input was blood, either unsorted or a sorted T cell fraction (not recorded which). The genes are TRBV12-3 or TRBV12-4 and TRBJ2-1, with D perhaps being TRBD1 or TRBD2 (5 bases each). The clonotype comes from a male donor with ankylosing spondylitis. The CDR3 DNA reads TGTGCCAGCAGCGCCGGGACGCTCAGCTCCTACAATGAGCAGTTCTTC. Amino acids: CASSAGTLSSYNEQFF.